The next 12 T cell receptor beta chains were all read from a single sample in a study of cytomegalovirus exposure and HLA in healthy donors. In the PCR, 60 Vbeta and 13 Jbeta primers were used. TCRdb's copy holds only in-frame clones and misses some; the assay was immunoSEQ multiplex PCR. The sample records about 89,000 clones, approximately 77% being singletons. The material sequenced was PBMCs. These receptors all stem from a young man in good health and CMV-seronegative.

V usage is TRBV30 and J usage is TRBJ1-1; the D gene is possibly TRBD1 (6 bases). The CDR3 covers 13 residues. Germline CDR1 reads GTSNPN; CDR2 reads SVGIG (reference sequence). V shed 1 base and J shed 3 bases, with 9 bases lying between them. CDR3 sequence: CAWSGTADTEAFF. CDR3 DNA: TGTGCCTGGAGTGGGACAGCGGACACTGAAGCTTTCTTT.

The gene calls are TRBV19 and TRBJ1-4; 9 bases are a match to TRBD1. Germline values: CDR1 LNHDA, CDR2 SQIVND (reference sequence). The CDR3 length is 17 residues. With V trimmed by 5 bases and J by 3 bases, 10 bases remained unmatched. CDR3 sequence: CASSSYYRGHSNEKLFF. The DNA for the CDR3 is TGTGCCAGTAGTTCCTATTACAGGGGGCACTCTAATGAAAAACTGTTTTTT.

The CDR3 coding sequence is TGCGCCAGCAGCCAGGGGGGGGGACTAGCGGATAACACCGGGGAGCTGTTTTTT. Translated: CASSQGGGLADNTGELFF. The chain employs TRBV4-1 and TRBJ2-2; 11 bases are a match to TRBD2. The V and J ends lost 3 bases and 2 bases, in that order; junction bases with no gene match: 8. The CDR3 is made up of 18 amino acids. CDR1 is MGHRA, CDR2 YSYEKL, per germline.

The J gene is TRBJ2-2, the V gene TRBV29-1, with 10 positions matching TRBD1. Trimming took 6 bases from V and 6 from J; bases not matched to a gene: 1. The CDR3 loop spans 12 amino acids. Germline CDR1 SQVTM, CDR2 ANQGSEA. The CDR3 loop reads CSVTGGSGELFF. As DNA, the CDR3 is TGCAGCGTGACAGGGGGCTCCGGGGAGCTGTTTTTT.

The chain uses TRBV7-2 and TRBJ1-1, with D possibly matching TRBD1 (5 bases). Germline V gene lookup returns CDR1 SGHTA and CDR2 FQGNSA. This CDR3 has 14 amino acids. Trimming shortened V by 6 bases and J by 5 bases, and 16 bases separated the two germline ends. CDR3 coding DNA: TGTGCCAGCAGACCAGGGTATTTATGGACTGAAGCTTTCTTT. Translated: CASRPGYLWTEAFF.

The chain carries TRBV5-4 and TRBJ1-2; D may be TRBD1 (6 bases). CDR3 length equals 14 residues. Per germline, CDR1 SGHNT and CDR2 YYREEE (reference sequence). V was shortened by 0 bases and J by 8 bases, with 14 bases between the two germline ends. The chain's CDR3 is CASSLAGDFYGYTF. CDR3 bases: TGTGCCAGCAGCTTGGCAGGGGATTTCTACGGCTACACCTTC.

The CDR3, as DNA: TGTGCCAGCAGCCTCGGGTCCTACAATGAGCAGTTCTTC. It codes for CASSLGSYNEQFF. The V call is TRBV7-2, the J call TRBJ2-1; no clear D. The germline V gene has CDR1 SGHTA and CDR2 FQGNSA. With 5 bases removed from V and 1 base from J, the gap between germline ends came to 6 bases. The CDR3 runs 13 residues.

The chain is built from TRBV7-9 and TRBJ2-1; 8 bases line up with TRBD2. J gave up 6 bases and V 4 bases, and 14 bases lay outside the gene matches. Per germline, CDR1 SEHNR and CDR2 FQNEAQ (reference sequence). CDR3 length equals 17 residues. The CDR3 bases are TGTGCCAGCAGCTCACGGTCCTCTGCGGGGGGCCCCAATGAGCAGTTCTTC. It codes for CASSSRSSAGGPNEQFF.

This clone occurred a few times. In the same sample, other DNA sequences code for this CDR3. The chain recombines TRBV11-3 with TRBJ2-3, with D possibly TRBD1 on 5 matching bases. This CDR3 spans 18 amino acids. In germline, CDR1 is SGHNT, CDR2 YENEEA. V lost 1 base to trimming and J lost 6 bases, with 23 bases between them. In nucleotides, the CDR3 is TGTGCCAGCAGCTTAGGGGGTTGGGGCATAAATAGTCCCGATACGCAGTATTTT. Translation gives CASSLGGWGINSPDTQYF.

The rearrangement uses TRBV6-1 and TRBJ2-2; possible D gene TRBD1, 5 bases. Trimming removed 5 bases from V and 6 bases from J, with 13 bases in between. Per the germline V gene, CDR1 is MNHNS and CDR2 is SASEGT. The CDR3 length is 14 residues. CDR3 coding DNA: TGTGCCAGCAGTTTTGAGTGGGGCGCCGGGGAGCTGTTTTTT. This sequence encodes CASSFEWGAGELFF.

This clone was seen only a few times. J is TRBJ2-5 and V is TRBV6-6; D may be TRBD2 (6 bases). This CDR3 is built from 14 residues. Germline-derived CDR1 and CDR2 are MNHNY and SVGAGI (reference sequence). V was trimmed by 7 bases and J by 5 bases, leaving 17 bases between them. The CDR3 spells CASTIMEAGETQYF. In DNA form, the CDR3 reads TGTGCCAGCACCATCATGGAGGCGGGGGAGACCCAGTACTTC.

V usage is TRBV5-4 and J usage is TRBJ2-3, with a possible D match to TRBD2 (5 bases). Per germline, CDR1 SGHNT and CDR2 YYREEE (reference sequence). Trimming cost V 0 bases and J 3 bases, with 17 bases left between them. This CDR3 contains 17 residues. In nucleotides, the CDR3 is TGTGCCAGCAGCTTGGATCTGGGAGCCGAGGTGACAGATACGCAGTATTTT. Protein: CASSLDLGAEVTDTQYF. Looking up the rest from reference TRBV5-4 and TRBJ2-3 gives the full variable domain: ETGVTQSPTHLIKTRGQQVTLRCSSQSGHNTVSWYQQALGQGPQFIFQYYREEENGRGNFPPRFSGLQFPNYSSELNVNALELDDSALYLCASSLDLGAEVTDTQYFGPGTRLTVL.